Following are 8 T cell receptor beta chains from one sample sequenced in a study of shared clonotypes between healthy human individuals (dated by TCRdb to 2019 to 2021). Receptor amplification or capture employed the immunoSEQ multiplex PCR assay. This immuneACCESS table, as held by TCRdb, lists in-frame sequences with V and J called but not all clones. Of the missing ones, under half trace to an unresolved V gene in checked studies; the others have no known cause. The sample records hundreds of thousands of clones, roughly 97% of which are singletons. The ten largest clones capture about 0.057% of the sample. The sample was naive CD4+ T cells sorted from blood. Explained via the paper, the cell subset or site label denotes: CD45RA+ positively selected. The receptors were gathered from a woman between 25 and 40 years old in good health.

The chain carries TRBV6-4 and TRBJ2-2; D not certain. Trimming removed 0 bases at V and 3 bases at J, with 14 bases between. CDR3 length: 17 residues. The germline V gene has CDR1 MRHNA and CDR2 SNTAGT. CDR3 in DNA: TGTGCCAGCAGTGACTCGATTAGTGTGGTGGACACCGGGGAGCTGTTTTTT. It translates to CASSDSISVVDTGELFF.

The chain employs TRBV28 and TRBJ2-3, with TRBD1 as a possible D gene (6 bases). CDR1 is MDHEN, CDR2 SYDVKM, per germline. With 4 bases removed from V and 5 bases from J, the gap between germline ends came to 25 bases. The CDR3 is 18 residues long. The CDR3 coding sequence is TGTGCCAGCAGTTCACCCCTTGGGGGCGCGAGGGCTGTAGATACGCAGTATTTT. Its protein product is CASSSPLGGARAVDTQYF.

This clone appeared a single time. The CDR3 here is CASSGSGVGGYTF. The CDR3 DNA sequence: TGTGCCAGCAGTGGATCAGGTGTGGGTGGCTACACCTTC. The chain recombines TRBV25-1 with TRBJ1-2; D unclear. CDR3 length equals 13 residues. Germline V gene lookup returns CDR1 MGHDK and CDR2 SYGVNS. Deletions cut 4 bases from V and 7 bases from J, with 13 bases between.

V usage is TRBV6-5 and J usage is TRBJ2-7, with 7 positions matching TRBD2. In germline, CDR1 is MNHEY, CDR2 SVGAGI. The CDR3 is 16 residues long. Unmatched junction bases numbered 5, after V lost 0 bases and J lost 0 bases. DNA for the CDR3: TGTGCCAGCAGTTACTCGTACGGGAGGCTCTCCTACGAGCAGTACTTC. This sequence encodes CASSYSYGRLSYEQYF.

The chain has TRBV9 and TRBJ1-1; no clear D gene. Germline V gene data show CDR1 as SGDLS and CDR2 as YYNGEE. CDR3 length: 15 amino acids. V lost 0 bases, J lost 2 bases, and 11 bases lay in between. CDR3 bases: TGTGCCAGCAGCGTAGATTGGGGAGGAAACACTGAAGCTTTCTTT. The encoded protein is CASSVDWGGNTEAFF.

Points on this clone: Other DNA sequences in this sample translate to the same CDR3. The rearrangement uses TRBV7-9 and TRBJ1-1; D not certain. Per the germline V gene, CDR1 is SEHNR and CDR2 is FQNEAQ (reference sequence). The CDR3 extends over 14 amino acids. V lost 2 bases and J lost 2, with 9 bases in between. CDR3 in amino acids: CASSLSPENTEAFF. CDR3 bases: TGTGCCAGCAGCTTAAGCCCGGAAAACACTGAAGCTTTCTTT. The whole variable domain, remainder taken from reference TRBV7-9 and TRBJ1-1, is DTGVSQNPRHKITKRGQNVTFRCDPISEHNRLYWYRQTLGQGPEFLTYFQNEAQLEKSRLLSDRFSAERPKGSFSTLEIQRTEQGDSAMYLCASSLSPENTEAFFGQGTRLTVV.

The CDR3 is CASSPATGRTSYGYTF. CDR3 DNA: TGTGCCAGCTCACCAGCAACAGGGAGAACGAGCTATGGCTACACCTTC. The V and J genes are TRBV18 and TRBJ1-2; D possibly corresponds to TRBD1 (6 bases). The CDR3 covers 16 residues. CDR1 and CDR2 (germline): KGHSH, LQKENI. Trimming took off 2 bases at V and 4 bases at J, with 17 bases between the two ends.

The chain joins TRBV6-4 to TRBJ1-1, with TRBD1 matching over 10 bases. The V segment lost 10 bases and the J segment 2 bases; nucleotides outside the gene matches: 10. This CDR3 region has 15 residues. The germline V gene encodes CDR1 MRHNA and CDR2 SNTAGT. Here the CDR3 DNA reads TGTGCCAAATTTCAGGACAGGGGGGTCAACACTGAAGCTTTCTTT. Protein sequence: CAKFQDRGVNTEAFF.